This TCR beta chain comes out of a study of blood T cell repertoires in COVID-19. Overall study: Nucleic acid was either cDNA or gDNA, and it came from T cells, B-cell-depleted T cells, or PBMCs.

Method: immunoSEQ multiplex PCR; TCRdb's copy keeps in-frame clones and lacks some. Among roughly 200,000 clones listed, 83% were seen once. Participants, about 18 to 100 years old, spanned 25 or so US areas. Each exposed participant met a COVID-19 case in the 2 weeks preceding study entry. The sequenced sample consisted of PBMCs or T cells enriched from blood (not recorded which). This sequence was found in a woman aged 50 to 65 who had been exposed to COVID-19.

This chain's CDR3 is CASRAADLGDYGYTF. The CDR3 coding sequence is TGTGCCAGCAGGGCAGCAGACTTGGGAGACTATGGCTACACCTTC. The V gene is TRBV11-2, the J gene TRBJ1-2; no firm D call. This CDR3 spans 15 amino acids. Trimming removed 6 bases from V and 3 bases from J, with 17 bases in between. CDR1 and CDR2 (germline): SGHAT, FQNNGV.